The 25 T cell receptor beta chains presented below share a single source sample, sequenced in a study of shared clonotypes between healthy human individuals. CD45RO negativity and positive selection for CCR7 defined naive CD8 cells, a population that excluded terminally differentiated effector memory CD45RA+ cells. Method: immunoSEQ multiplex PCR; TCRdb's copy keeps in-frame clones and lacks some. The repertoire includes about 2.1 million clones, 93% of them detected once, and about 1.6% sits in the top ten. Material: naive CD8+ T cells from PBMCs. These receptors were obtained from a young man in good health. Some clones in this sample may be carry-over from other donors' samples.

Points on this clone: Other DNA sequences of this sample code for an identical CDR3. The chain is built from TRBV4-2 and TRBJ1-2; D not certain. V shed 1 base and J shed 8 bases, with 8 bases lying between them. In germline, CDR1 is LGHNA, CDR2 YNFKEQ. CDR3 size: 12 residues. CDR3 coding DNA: TGTGCCAGCAGCCAAGGAGGAGGGGGCTACACCTTC. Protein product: CASSQGGGGYTF.

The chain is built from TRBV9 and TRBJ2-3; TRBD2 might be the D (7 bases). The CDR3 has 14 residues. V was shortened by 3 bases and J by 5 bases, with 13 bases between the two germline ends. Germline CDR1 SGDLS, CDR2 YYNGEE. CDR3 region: CASSGSGGVDTQYF. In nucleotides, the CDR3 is TGTGCCAGCAGCGGCTCGGGGGGCGTAGATACGCAGTATTTT.

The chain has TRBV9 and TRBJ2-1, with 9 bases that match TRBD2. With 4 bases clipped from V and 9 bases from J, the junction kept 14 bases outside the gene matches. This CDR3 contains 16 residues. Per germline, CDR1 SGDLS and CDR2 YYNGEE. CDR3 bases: TGTGCCAGCAGCTTGTCCCCCGGGACTAGCCACATTGAGCAGTTCTTC. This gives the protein CASSLSPGTSHIEQFF.

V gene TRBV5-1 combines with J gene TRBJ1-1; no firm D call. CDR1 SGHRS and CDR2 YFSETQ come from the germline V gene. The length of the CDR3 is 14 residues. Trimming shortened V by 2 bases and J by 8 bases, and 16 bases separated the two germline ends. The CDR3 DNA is TGCGCCAGCAGCTTCTCGGGCGCCCGAATAGAAGCTTTCTTT. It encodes CASSFSGARIEAFF.

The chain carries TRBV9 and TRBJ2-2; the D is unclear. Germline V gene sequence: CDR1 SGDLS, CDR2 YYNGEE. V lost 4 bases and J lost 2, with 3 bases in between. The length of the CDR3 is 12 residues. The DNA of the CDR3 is TGTGCCAGCAGCCGCAACACCGGGGAGCTGTTTTTT. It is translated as CASSRNTGELFF.

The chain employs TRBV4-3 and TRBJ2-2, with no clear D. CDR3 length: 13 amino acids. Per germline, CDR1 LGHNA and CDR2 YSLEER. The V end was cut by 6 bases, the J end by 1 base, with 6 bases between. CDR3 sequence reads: CASRGMNTGELFF. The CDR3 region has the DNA TGCGCCAGCAGGGGGATGAACACCGGGGAGCTGTTTTTT.

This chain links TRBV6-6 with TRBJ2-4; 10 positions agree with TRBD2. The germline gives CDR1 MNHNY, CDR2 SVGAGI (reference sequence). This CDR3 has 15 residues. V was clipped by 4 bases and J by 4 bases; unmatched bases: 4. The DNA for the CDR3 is TGTGCCAGCAGTTTCGGACTAGCGGAGAAAAACATTCAGTACTTC. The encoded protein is CASSFGLAEKNIQYF.

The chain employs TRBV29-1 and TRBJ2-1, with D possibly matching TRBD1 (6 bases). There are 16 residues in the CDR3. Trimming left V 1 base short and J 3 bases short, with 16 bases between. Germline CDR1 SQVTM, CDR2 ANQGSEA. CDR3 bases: TGCAGCGTTGAAGGGTTGACAGGCAGTAACTACAATGAGCAGTTCTTC. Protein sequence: CSVEGLTGSNYNEQFF.

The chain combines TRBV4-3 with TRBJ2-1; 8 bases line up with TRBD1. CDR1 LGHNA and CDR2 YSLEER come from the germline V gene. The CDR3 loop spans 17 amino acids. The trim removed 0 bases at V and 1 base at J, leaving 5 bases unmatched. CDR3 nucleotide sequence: TGCGCCAGCAGCCAAGACTTAGGACAGGGTTCCTACAATGAGCAGTTCTTC. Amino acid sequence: CASSQDLGQGSYNEQFF.

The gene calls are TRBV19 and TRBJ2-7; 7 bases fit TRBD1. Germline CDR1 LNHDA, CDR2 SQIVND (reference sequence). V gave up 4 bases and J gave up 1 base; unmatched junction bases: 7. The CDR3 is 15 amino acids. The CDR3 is CASSTVNRGSYEQYF. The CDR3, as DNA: TGTGCCAGTAGTACGGTGAACAGGGGATCCTACGAGCAGTACTTC.

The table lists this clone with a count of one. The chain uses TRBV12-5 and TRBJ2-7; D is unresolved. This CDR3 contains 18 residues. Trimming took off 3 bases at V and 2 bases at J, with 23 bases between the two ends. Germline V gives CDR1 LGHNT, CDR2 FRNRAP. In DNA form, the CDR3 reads TGTGCTAGTGGTTTCCCTGGGCAGACTCTAACACCCACCTACGAGCAGTACTTC. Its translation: CASGFPGQTLTPTYEQYF.

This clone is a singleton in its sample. CDR3 in DNA: TGTGCCATCCCTCCCCCTAGCGGGAGTAGGAATGGTGAGCAGTTCTTC. The encoded protein is CAIPPPSGSRNGEQFF. The chain has TRBV10-3 and TRBJ2-1; 10 bases map to TRBD2. The CDR3 totals 16 residues. J lost 9 bases, V lost 8 bases, and 16 bases had no gene match. Germline V gene lookup returns CDR1 ENHRY and CDR2 SYGVKD.

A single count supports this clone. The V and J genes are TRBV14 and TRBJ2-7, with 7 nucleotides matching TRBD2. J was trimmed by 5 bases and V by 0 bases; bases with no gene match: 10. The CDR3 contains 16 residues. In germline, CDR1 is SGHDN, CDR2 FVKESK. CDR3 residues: CASSQDAVAGENEQYF. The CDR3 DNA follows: TGTGCCAGCAGCCAAGACGCGGTGGCGGGAGAAAACGAGCAGTACTTC.

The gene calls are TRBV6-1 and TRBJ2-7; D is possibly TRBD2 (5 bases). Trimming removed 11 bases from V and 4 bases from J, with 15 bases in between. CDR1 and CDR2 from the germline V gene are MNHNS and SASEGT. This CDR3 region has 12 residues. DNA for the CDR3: TGTGCCTCACGGGGTAGCGTGTACGAGCAGTACTTC. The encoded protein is CASRGSVYEQYF.

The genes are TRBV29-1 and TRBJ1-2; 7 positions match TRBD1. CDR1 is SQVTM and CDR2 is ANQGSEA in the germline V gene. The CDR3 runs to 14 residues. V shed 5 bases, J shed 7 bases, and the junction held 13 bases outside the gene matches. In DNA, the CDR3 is TGCAGCGTTCCTGGACAGGAGGGGAGACTTGGCTACACCTTC. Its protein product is CSVPGQEGRLGYTF.

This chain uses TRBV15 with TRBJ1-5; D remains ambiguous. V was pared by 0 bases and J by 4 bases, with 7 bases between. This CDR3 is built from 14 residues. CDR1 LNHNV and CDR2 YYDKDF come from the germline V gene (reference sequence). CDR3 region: CATSRDLVNQPQHF. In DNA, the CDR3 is TGTGCCACCAGCAGAGACCTGGTAAATCAGCCCCAGCATTTT.

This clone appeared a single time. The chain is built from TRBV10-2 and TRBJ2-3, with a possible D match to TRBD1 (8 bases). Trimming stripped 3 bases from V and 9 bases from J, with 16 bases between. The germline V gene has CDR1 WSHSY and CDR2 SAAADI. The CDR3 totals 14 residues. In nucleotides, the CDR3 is TGCGCCAGCAGTGATTACGACAGGGGAGGGACGCAGTATTTT. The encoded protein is CASSDYDRGGTQYF.

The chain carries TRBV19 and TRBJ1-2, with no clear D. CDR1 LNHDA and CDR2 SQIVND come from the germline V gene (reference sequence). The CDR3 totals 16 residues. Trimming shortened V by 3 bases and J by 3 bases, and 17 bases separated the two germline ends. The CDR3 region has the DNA TGTGCCAGTAGTATGTCGTCACCCGGTTCAGACTATGGCTACACCTTC. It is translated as CASSMSSPGSDYGYTF.

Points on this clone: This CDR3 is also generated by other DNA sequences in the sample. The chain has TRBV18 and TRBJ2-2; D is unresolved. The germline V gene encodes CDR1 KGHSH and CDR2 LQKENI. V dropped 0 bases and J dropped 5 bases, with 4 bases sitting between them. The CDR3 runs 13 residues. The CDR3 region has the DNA TGTGCCAGCTCACCACCGCTAACCGGGGAGCTGTTTTTT. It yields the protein CASSPPLTGELFF.

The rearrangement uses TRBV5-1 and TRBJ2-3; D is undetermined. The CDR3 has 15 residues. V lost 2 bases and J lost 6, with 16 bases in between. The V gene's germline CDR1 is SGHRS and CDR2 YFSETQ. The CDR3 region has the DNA TGCGCCAGCAGCTTAAGTCTACCCGGTGGGGATACGCAGTATTTT. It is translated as CASSLSLPGGDTQYF.

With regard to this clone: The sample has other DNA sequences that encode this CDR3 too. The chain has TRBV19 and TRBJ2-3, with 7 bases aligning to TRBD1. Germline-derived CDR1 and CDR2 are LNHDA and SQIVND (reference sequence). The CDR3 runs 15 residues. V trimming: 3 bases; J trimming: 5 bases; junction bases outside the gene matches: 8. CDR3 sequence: CASSIRDRAGDTQYF. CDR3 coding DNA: TGTGCCAGTAGTATCAGAGACAGGGCAGGAGATACGCAGTATTTT.

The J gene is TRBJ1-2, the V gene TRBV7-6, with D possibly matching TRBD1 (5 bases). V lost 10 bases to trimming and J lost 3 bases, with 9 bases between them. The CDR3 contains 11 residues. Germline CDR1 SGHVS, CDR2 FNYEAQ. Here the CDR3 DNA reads TGTGCCACCAGGGAATACTATGGCTACACCTTC. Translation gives CATREYYGYTF.

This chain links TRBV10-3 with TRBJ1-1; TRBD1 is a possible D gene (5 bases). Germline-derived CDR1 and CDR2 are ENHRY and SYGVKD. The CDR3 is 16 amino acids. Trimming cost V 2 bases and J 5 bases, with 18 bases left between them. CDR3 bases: TGTGCCATCAGTGAGGGGGGGATAGGGGATCGTACTGAAGCTTTCTTT. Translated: CAISEGGIGDRTEAFF.

The CDR3 nucleotides read TGTGCCAGCAGCCCGCGTAGGTCCTACAATGAGCAGTTCTTC. Translating gives CASSPRRSYNEQFF. The chain couples TRBV13 to TRBJ2-1; D is unclear. This CDR3 is 14 amino acids long. Germline CDR1 is PRHDT and CDR2 is FYEKMQ (reference sequence). V dropped 5 bases and J dropped 1 base, with 9 bases sitting between them.

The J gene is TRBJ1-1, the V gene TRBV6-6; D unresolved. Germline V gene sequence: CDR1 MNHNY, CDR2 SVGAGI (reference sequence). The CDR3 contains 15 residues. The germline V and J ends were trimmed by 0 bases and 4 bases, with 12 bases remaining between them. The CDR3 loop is CASSYSMGGRTEAFF. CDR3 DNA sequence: TGTGCCAGCAGTTACTCGATGGGTGGTCGCACTGAAGCTTTCTTT.